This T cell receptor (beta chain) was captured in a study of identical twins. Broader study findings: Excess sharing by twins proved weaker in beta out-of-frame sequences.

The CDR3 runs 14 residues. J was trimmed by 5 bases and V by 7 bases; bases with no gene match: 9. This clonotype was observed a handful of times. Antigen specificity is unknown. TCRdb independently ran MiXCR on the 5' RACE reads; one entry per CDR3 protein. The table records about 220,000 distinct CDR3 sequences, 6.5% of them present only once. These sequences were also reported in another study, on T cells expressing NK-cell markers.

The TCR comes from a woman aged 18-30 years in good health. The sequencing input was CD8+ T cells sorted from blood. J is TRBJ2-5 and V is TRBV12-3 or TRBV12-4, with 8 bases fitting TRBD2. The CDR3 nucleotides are TGTGCCAGCACTGGGACTAGATGGTTGGAGACCCAGTACTTC. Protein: CASTGTRWLETQYF.